A selection of T cell receptor beta chains follows, all from one sample in a study of metastatic and nonmetastatic thyroid tumors. MiXCR reprocessed the PCR reads for TCRdb. Among fewer than 30,000 clones listed, roughly 19% were seen once. The sample comprised blood. The receptors stem from a male donor with papillary thyroid cancer or a benign thyroid nodule (not recorded which). Some clones in this sample may be carry-over from other donors' samples. CDR3s include the opening cysteine and the closing phenylalanine or tryptophan. A D gene is named only where the DNA matches it firmly. Clone size, where shown, is once, few, many, or a class for clones that have expanded.

clone_size: few
d_call: -
v_call: TRBV6-2/TRBV6-3
j_call: TRBJ2-7
cdr3_aa: CAISGPSYEHYF
cdr3_nt: TGTGCCATCAGCGGACCGTCCTACGAGCATTACTTC

clone_size: many
d_call: TRBD2
v_call: TRBV10-2
j_call: TRBJ2-7
cdr3_aa: CASKGTSLSYEQYF
cdr3_nt: TGCGCCAGCAAGGGGACTAGCCTTTCCTACGAGCAGTACTTC

clone_size: many
d_call: TRBD2
v_call: TRBV4-2
j_call: TRBJ2-3
cdr3_aa: CASSSRTSGNTDTQYF
cdr3_nt: TGTGCCAGCAGCTCAAGGACTAGCGGGAACACAGATACGCAGTATTTT

clone_size: many
d_call: TRBD1
v_call: TRBV25-1
j_call: TRBJ2-5
cdr3_aa: CASSELPGQDQETQYF
cdr3_nt: TGTGCCAGCAGTGAATTGCCGGGACAGGATCAAGAGACCCAGTACTTC

clone_size: many
d_call: TRBD1
v_call: TRBV24-1
j_call: TRBJ2-2
cdr3_aa: CATSVRDRATGELFF
cdr3_nt: TGTGCCACCAGTGTACGGGACAGGGCCACCGGGGAGCTGTTTTTT

clone_size: many
d_call: -
v_call: TRBV6-4
j_call: TRBJ2-1
cdr3_aa: CASSDRADYNEQFF
cdr3_nt: TGTGCCAGCAGTGACAGGGCGGACTACAATGAGCAGTTCTTC

clone_size: -
d_call: TRBD1
v_call: TRBV7-2
j_call: TRBJ2-7
cdr3_aa: CASSLDAGGHSDQYF
cdr3_nt: TGTGCCAGCAGCTTAGACGCAGGGGGACACAGTGACCAGTACTTC

clone_size: many
d_call: TRBD2
v_call: TRBV20-1
j_call: TRBJ2-7
cdr3_aa: CSARDPRTSGRGEQYF
cdr3_nt: TGCAGTGCTAGAGATCCCAGGACTAGCGGGAGGGGGGAGCAGTACTTC

clone_size: many
d_call: TRBD1
v_call: TRBV6-1
j_call: TRBJ1-2
cdr3_aa: CASNQGGTGGLGYTF
cdr3_nt: TGTGCCAGCAACCAAGGGGGGACAGGGGGCTTAGGCTACACCTTC

clone_size: many
d_call: -
v_call: TRBV5-1
j_call: TRBJ2-7
cdr3_aa: CASSLDGGYEQYF
cdr3_nt: TGCGCCAGCAGCTTGGATGGGGGGTACGAGCAGTACTTC

clone_size: many
d_call: -
v_call: TRBV9
j_call: TRBJ1-4
cdr3_aa: CASSVVGPGDEKLFF
cdr3_nt: TGTGCCAGCAGCGTAGTGGGGCCCGGGGATGAAAAACTGTTTTTT

clone_size: -
d_call: -
v_call: TRBV25-1
j_call: TRBJ2-1
cdr3_aa: CAIIEVYDEQFF
cdr3_nt: TGTGCCATCATTGAGGTATACGATGAGCAGTTCTTC

clone_size: -
d_call: -
v_call: TRBV19
j_call: TRBJ1-1
cdr3_aa: CASSQGARDKGYTQAFF
cdr3_nt: TGTGCCAGTAGTCAAGGGGCCCGGGACAAGGGGTACACTCAAGCTTTCTTT

clone_size: many
d_call: TRBD1
v_call: TRBV7-6
j_call: TRBJ2-5
cdr3_aa: CASSHTGGGETQYF
cdr3_nt: TGTGCCAGCAGCCACACAGGGGGCGGGGAGACCCAGTACTTC

clone_size: many
d_call: -
v_call: TRBV11-2
j_call: TRBJ1-1
cdr3_aa: CASSLQAGTEAFF
cdr3_nt: TGTGCCAGCAGCTTACAGGCAGGTACTGAAGCTTTCTTT

clone_size: many
d_call: TRBD1
v_call: TRBV24-1
j_call: TRBJ1-5
cdr3_aa: CATSDGTGLANQPQHF
cdr3_nt: TGTGCCACCAGTGACGGGACAGGGCTAGCGAATCAGCCCCAGCATTTT

clone_size: many
d_call: TRBD2
v_call: TRBV9
j_call: TRBJ2-3
cdr3_aa: CASSVGLAATDTQYF
cdr3_nt: TGTGCCAGCAGCGTCGGACTAGCGGCCACAGATACGCAGTATTTT

clone_size: many
d_call: TRBD1
v_call: TRBV5-8
j_call: TRBJ1-5
cdr3_aa: CASSLGTGGGNQPQHF
cdr3_nt: TGTGCCAGCAGCTTGGGGACAGGGGGCGGCAATCAGCCCCAGCATTTT

clone_size: many
d_call: -
v_call: TRBV20-1
j_call: TRBJ1-2
cdr3_aa: CSARDGRGGYGYTF
cdr3_nt: TGCAGTGCTAGAGATGGTCGGGGAGGCTATGGCTACACCTTC

clone_size: many
d_call: -
v_call: TRBV5-6
j_call: TRBJ2-2
cdr3_aa: CASSLGKANTGELFF
cdr3_nt: TGTGCCAGCAGCTTGGGGAAGGCGAACACCGGGGAGCTGTTTTTT

clone_size: -
d_call: -
v_call: TRBV9
j_call: TRBJ1-2
cdr3_aa: CASSVRTQGSGGYTF
cdr3_nt: TGTGCCAGCAGCGTACGGACTCAGGGAAGCGGTGGCTACACCTTC

clone_size: many
d_call: -
v_call: TRBV6-1
j_call: TRBJ2-2
cdr3_aa: CASRWGLGFGGELFF
cdr3_nt: TGTGCCAGCAGATGGGGGCTGGGGTTCGGCGGGGAGCTGTTTTTT

clone_size: many
d_call: TRBD2
v_call: TRBV20-1
j_call: TRBJ2-5
cdr3_aa: CSARGLSGDSETQYF
cdr3_nt: TGCAGTGCTAGAGGACTTAGCGGGGACTCGGAGACCCAGTACTTC

clone_size: medium-sized
d_call: -
v_call: TRBV11-3
j_call: TRBJ1-6
cdr3_aa: CASSLAKNSPLHF
cdr3_nt: TGTGCCAGCAGCTTAGCGAAGAATTCACCCCTCCACTTT

clone_size: many
d_call: TRBD2
v_call: TRBV7-9
j_call: TRBJ2-7
cdr3_aa: CASSPGVGAGGNEQYF
cdr3_nt: TGTGCCAGCAGCCCAGGGGTTGGTGCGGGAGGAAACGAGCAGTACTTC

clone_size: many
d_call: -
v_call: TRBV12-3/TRBV12-4
j_call: TRBJ2-3
cdr3_aa: CASTPGARTDTQYF
cdr3_nt: TGTGCCAGCACGCCAGGGGCCCGCACAGATACGCAGTATTTT

clone_size: -
d_call: -
v_call: TRBV18
j_call: TRBJ1-5
cdr3_aa: CASSPAQAGNQPQHF
cdr3_nt: TGTGCCAGCTCACCAGCACAGGCTGGCAATCAGCCCCAGCATTTT

clone_size: many
d_call: -
v_call: TRBV7-9
j_call: TRBJ1-1
cdr3_aa: CASSLREGITEAFF
cdr3_nt: TGTGCCAGCAGCTTGAGGGAGGGGATAACTGAAGCTTTCTTT

clone_size: many
d_call: -
v_call: TRBV19
j_call: TRBJ1-1
cdr3_aa: CASRGPGNTEAFF
cdr3_nt: TGTGCCAGTAGGGGCCCTGGTAACACTGAAGCTTTCTTT

clone_size: many
d_call: TRBD1
v_call: TRBV4-3
j_call: TRBJ1-1
cdr3_aa: CASSRRSGTGVGMNTEAFF
cdr3_nt: TGCGCCAGCAGCCGTCGAAGTGGGACAGGGGTTGGCATGAACACTGAAGCTTTCTTT

clone_size: many
d_call: -
v_call: TRBV24-1
j_call: TRBJ1-5
cdr3_aa: CATSDNSYPQPQHF
cdr3_nt: TGTGCCACCAGTGACAACAGCTACCCTCAGCCCCAGCATTTT

clone_size: -
d_call: -
v_call: TRBV3-1
j_call: TRBJ2-5
cdr3_aa: CASSQADSQETQYF
cdr3_nt: TGTGCCAGCAGCCAGGCAGACTCGCAAGAGACCCAGTACTTC

clone_size: few
d_call: -
v_call: TRBV7-6
j_call: TRBJ2-7
cdr3_aa: CASSLASSGDEQYF
cdr3_nt: TGTGCCAGCAGCTTAGCCTCATCCGGGGACGAGCAGTACTTC

clone_size: many
d_call: -
v_call: TRBV19
j_call: TRBJ1-2
cdr3_aa: CASSTRRYNHNYGYTF
cdr3_nt: TGTGCCAGTAGTACCCGACGATACAACCATAACTATGGCTACACCTTC

clone_size: -
d_call: TRBD2
v_call: TRBV5-6
j_call: TRBJ2-7
cdr3_aa: CAISWGTNGSREQYF
cdr3_nt: TGTGCCATCAGCTGGGGGACTAACGGGTCGAGGGAGCAGTACTTC

clone_size: many
d_call: TRBD1
v_call: TRBV20-1
j_call: TRBJ2-1
cdr3_aa: CSARGQGQSSYNEQFF
cdr3_nt: TGCAGTGCCAGAGGACAGGGCCAGAGCTCCTACAATGAGCAGTTCTTC

clone_size: many
d_call: -
v_call: TRBV20-1
j_call: TRBJ2-1
cdr3_aa: CSARDGRGRVNEQFF
cdr3_nt: TGCAGTGCTAGAGACGGTAGGGGACGCGTCAATGAGCAGTTCTTC

clone_size: many
d_call: -
v_call: TRBV20-1
j_call: TRBJ1-1
cdr3_aa: CSASRGGTENTEAFF
cdr3_nt: TGCAGTGCTAGTAGAGGGGGAACAGAGAACACTGAAGCTTTCTTT

clone_size: many
d_call: -
v_call: TRBV5-4
j_call: TRBJ2-3
cdr3_aa: CASSRDRTDTQYF
cdr3_nt: TGTGCCAGCAGCCGGGACCGCACAGATACGCAGTATTTT

clone_size: many
d_call: -
v_call: TRBV28
j_call: TRBJ1-3
cdr3_aa: CASSSNREGGNTIYF
cdr3_nt: TGTGCCAGCAGTTCCAACCGAGAAGGGGGAAACACCATATATTTT

clone_size: many
d_call: TRBD2
v_call: TRBV11-2
j_call: TRBJ2-1
cdr3_aa: CASSLEPGGEQFF
cdr3_nt: TGTGCCAGCAGCTTAGAACCGGGGGGAGAGCAGTTCTTC

clone_size: many
d_call: -
v_call: TRBV6-1
j_call: TRBJ2-7
cdr3_aa: CASKGGAGYEQYF
cdr3_nt: TGTGCCAGCAAGGGGGGAGCGGGGTACGAGCAGTACTTC

clone_size: many
d_call: -
v_call: TRBV2
j_call: TRBJ1-2
cdr3_aa: CASILGFMSNGYTF
cdr3_nt: TGTGCCAGCATCCTAGGGTTTATGTCGAACGGCTACACCTTC

clone_size: -
d_call: -
v_call: TRBV20-1
j_call: TRBJ2-7
cdr3_aa: CSARGATGAYEQYF
cdr3_nt: TGCAGTGCTCGAGGAGCGACAGGTGCCTACGAGCAGTACTTC

clone_size: many
d_call: -
v_call: TRBV7-2
j_call: TRBJ2-1
cdr3_aa: CASSFLAHEQFF
cdr3_nt: TGTGCCAGCAGCTTTCTAGCACATGAGCAGTTCTTC

clone_size: medium-sized
d_call: -
v_call: TRBV4-3
j_call: TRBJ1-2
cdr3_aa: CASSPGDSYGYTF
cdr3_nt: TGCGCCAGCAGCCCAGGCGACAGCTATGGCTACACCTTC

clone_size: many
d_call: TRBD1
v_call: TRBV24-1
j_call: TRBJ1-5
cdr3_aa: CATSDMTGNSNQPQHF
cdr3_nt: TGTGCCACCAGTGATATGACAGGGAATAGCAATCAGCCCCAGCATTTT

clone_size: few
d_call: -
v_call: TRBV5-1
j_call: TRBJ1-6
cdr3_aa: CASSLEGDSYNSPLRF
cdr3_nt: TGCGCCAGCAGCTTGGAGGGTGATTCCTATAATTCACCCCTCCGCTTT

clone_size: -
d_call: -
v_call: TRBV5-1
j_call: TRBJ1-3
cdr3_aa: CASSLGGPGDTIYF
cdr3_nt: TGCGCCAGCAGCCTCGGGGGACCTGGAGACACCATATATTTT

clone_size: many
d_call: TRBD1
v_call: TRBV6-1
j_call: TRBJ2-7
cdr3_aa: CASSSSSPGQGLGEQYF
cdr3_nt: TGTGCCAGCAGTTCATCATCACCGGGACAGGGCTTAGGCGAGCAGTACTTC

clone_size: medium-sized
d_call: -
v_call: TRBV19
j_call: TRBJ1-1
cdr3_aa: CASSIVTNTEAFF
cdr3_nt: TGTGCCAGTAGTATAGTAACTAACACTGAAGCTTTCTTT

clone_size: many
d_call: -
v_call: TRBV6-4
j_call: TRBJ1-6
cdr3_aa: CASSDSPEDSPLHF
cdr3_nt: TGTGCCAGCAGTGACTCACCCGAGGATTCACCCCTCCACTTT

clone_size: medium-sized
d_call: -
v_call: TRBV6-5
j_call: TRBJ1-6
cdr3_aa: CASSSISSGTRRDSPLHF
cdr3_nt: TGTGCCAGCAGCTCAATTTCCTCCGGGACACGGAGGGATTCACCCCTCCACTTT